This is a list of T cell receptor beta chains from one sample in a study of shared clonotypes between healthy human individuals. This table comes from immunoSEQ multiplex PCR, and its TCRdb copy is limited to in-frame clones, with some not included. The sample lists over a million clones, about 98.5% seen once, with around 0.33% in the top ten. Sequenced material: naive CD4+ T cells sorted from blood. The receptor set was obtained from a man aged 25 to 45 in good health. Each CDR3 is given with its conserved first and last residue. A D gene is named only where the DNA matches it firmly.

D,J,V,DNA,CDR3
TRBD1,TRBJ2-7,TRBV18,TGTGCCAGCTCACAGGCAGGGGGCCGGTCCTACGAGCAGTACTTC,CASSQAGGRSYEQYF
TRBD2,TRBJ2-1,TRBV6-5,TGTGCCAGCAGTTACACAGGACTAGCGACCTACAATGAGCAGTTCTTC,CASSYTGLATYNEQFF
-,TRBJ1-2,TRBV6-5,TGTGCCAGCAGGACGGACAACTATGGCTACACCTTC,CASRTDNYGYTF
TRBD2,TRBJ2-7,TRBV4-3,TGCGCCAGCAGCCAAGAAGGTAGCGGGAGGGCCCGTGAGCAGTACTTC,CASSQEGSGRAREQYF
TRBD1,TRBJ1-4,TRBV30,TGTGCCTGGAGTGTATGGACAGGAGCTGAAAAACTGTTTTTT,CAWSVWTGAEKLFF
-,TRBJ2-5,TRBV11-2,TGTGCCAGCAGCTTCTACGGGGAGACCCAGTACTTC,CASSFYGETQYF
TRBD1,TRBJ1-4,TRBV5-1,TGCGCCAGCAGCTTGGGGACAGGGGTCCTAGAACTGTTTTTT,CASSLGTGVLELFF
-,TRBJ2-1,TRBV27,TGTGCCAGCAGTTTAGTCCCGACTAGAACCTACAATGAGCAGTTCTTC,CASSLVPTRTYNEQFF
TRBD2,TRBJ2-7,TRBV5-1,TGCGCCAGCAGCTTGGGGGGGGGAAGCCCTCTTTACGAGCAGTACTTC,CASSLGGGSPLYEQYF
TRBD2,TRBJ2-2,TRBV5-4,TGTGCCAGCAGCTTGGAGGCTAGCGGTGACACCGGGGAGCTGTTTTTT,CASSLEASGDTGELFF
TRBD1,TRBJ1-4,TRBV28,TGTGCCAGCAGCATTCTTCAGGGGGCCGGAGATGAAAAACTGTTTTTT,CASSILQGAGDEKLFF
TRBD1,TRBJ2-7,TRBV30,TGTGCCTGGAGTGTACAGGGGCCTGGGGAGCAGTACTTC,CAWSVQGPGEQYF